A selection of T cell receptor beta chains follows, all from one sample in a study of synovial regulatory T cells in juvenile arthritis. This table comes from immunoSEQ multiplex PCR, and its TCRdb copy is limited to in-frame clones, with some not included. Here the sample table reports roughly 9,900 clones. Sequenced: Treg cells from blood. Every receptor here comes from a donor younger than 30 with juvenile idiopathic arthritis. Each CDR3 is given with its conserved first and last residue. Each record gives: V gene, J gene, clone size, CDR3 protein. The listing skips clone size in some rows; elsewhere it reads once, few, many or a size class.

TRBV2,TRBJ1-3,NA,CASTTPASSGNTIYF
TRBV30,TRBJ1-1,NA,CAWIASMNTEAFF
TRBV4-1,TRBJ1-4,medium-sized,CASSQNPTRGEKLFF
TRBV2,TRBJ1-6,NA,CARDSGTANSPLHF
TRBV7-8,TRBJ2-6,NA,CASSTVSGANVLTF
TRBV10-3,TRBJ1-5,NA,CAISGDRAQHF
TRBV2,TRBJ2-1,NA,CASGYRTDAYLYNEQFF
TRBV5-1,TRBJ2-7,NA,CASSLAGRGTYEQYF
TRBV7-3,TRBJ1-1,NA,CASSTPGDEAFF
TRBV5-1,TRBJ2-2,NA,CASSSNPTSGGSTGELFF
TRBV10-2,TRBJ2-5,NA,CASFTDRGRLETQYF
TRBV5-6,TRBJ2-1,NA,CASSLEASGQFF
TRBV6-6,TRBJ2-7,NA,CASSYYRGSYEQYF
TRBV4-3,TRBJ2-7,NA,CASSQQGTGYYEQYF
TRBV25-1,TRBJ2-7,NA,CASSENYEQYF
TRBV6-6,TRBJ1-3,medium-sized,CASSYSGSGNTIYF
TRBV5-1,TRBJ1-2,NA,CASRTGTVDYGYTF
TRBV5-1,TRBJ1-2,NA,CASSPNRQGRAYTF
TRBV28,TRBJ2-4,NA,CASSAEQGMTKNIQYF
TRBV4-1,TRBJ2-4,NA,CASSQGKRVAGAKNIQYF
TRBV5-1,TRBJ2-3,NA,CASSLARADDTQYF
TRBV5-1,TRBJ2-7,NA,CASSSGTGDEQYF
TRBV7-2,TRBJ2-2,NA,CASSYRALFKGELFF
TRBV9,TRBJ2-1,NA,CASSVAPDNEQFF
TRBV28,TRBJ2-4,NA,CASSRTSGQNIQYF
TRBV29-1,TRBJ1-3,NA,CSVEGTVTSGNTIYF
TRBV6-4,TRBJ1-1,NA,CASSEEGGGITEAFF
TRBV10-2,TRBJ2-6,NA,CASSESLGSGANVLTF